Listed here are 17 T cell receptor beta chains from one sample, sequenced in a study of T cell repertoires in ileal Crohn's disease. Generated by immunoSEQ multiplex PCR, the TCRdb table keeps only in-frame clones and is missing some. The table shows thousands of clones, with around two thirds occurring only once. Sequencing input: ileal tissue. Every receptor here comes from an adult with Crohn's disease.

This chain connects TRBV11-2 to TRBJ2-5; 13 positions agree with TRBD2. CDR1 and CDR2 (germline): SGHAT, FQNNGV. CDR3 length: 19 residues. J lost 4 bases, V lost 0 bases, and 11 bases had no gene match. CDR3: CASSLEVTSGGAWGETQYF. In nucleotides, the CDR3 is TGTGCCAGCAGCTTAGAAGTCACTAGCGGGGGGGCTTGGGGAGAGACCCAGTACTTC.

The chain joins TRBV4-1 to TRBJ2-1, with D uncertain. Trimming removed 1 base at V and 0 bases at J, with 7 bases between. CDR3 size: 15 residues. The germline V gene has CDR1 MGHRA and CDR2 YSYEKL. CDR3 sequence: CASSQVVSSYNEQFF. CDR3 DNA: TGCGCCAGCAGCCAAGTGGTGAGCTCCTACAATGAGCAGTTCTTC.

The table lists this clone with a count of one. For the CDR3, the DNA is TGCAGCGCACAAAAAGGACAGGGGAGGACTGAAGCTTTCTTT. This encodes CSAQKGQGRTEAFF. The V and J genes are TRBV29-1 and TRBJ1-1; 9 nucleotides match TRBD1. J was trimmed by 5 bases and V by 7 bases; bases with no gene match: 11. Per the germline V gene, CDR1 is SQVTM and CDR2 is ANQGSEA. The CDR3 extends over 14 amino acids.

The chain recombines TRBV5-4 with TRBJ1-1; D possibly corresponds to TRBD1 (5 bases). Germline V gene sequence: CDR1 SGHNT, CDR2 YYREEE (reference sequence). The CDR3 sequence is 12 residues long. Trimming shortened V by 3 bases and J by 11 bases, and 14 bases separated the two germline ends. Here the CDR3 DNA reads TGTGCCAGCAGCTCTCCGGGACTAGTTGCTTTCTTT. Protein sequence: CASSSPGLVAFF.

This clone was counted only a few times. This chain uses TRBV2 with TRBJ2-4; 11 bases align to TRBD1. This CDR3 contains 14 residues. Germline V lookup: CDR1 SNHLY, CDR2 FYNNEI. V was clipped by 7 bases and J by 6 bases; unmatched bases: 5. The CDR3 sequence is CASNGQGAINIQYF. In DNA, the CDR3 is TGTGCCAGCAACGGACAGGGGGCTATAAACATTCAGTACTTC.

The V call is TRBV2, the J call TRBJ2-1; TRBD2 agrees at 7 bases. This CDR3 region has 16 residues. With 4 bases clipped from V and 9 bases from J, the junction kept 15 bases outside the gene matches. Germline V gene lookup returns CDR1 SNHLY and CDR2 FYNNEI. This CDR3 is CASSGLGGGRRGEQFF. DNA for the CDR3: TGTGCCAGCAGTGGTTTGGGCGGGGGACGACGAGGTGAGCAGTTCTTC.

This clone was observed a few times. V and J are TRBV19 and TRBJ2-7, with TRBD1 matching 9 bases. J was trimmed by 6 bases and V by 5 bases; bases with no gene match: 5. Germline assignment: CDR1 LNHDA and CDR2 SQIVND (reference sequence). CDR3 length: 13 amino acids. The CDR3 DNA follows: TGTGCCAGTAGTCCATTGACAGGGGGCGAGCAGTACTTC. Amino acids: CASSPLTGGEQYF.

The CDR3, as DNA: TGTGCCAGCAGCTTAGCGGCTAGCGGGTTCTACGAGCAGTACTTC. Protein: CASSLAASGFYEQYF. The chain links TRBV7-6 to TRBJ2-7; 8 bases match TRBD2. V shed 0 bases, J shed 3 bases, and the junction held 4 bases outside the gene matches. Germline CDR1 reads SGHVS; CDR2 reads FNYEAQ. The CDR3 extends over 15 amino acids.

The V gene is TRBV28, the J gene TRBJ1-1; the D gene is possibly TRBD1 (5 bases). Trimming cost V 10 bases and J 6 bases, with 12 bases left between them. From germline, CDR1 is MDHEN and CDR2 SYDVKM. The length of the CDR3 is 11 residues. CDR3 in DNA: TGTGCCACCCGGGGGAGGCCTGAAGCTTTCTTT. Its protein product is CATRGRPEAFF.

The chain uses TRBV6-1 and TRBJ2-7, with D tentatively TRBD1 (5 bases). Germline CDR1 reads MNHNS; CDR2 reads SASEGT. This CDR3 contains 12 residues. V lost 4 bases and J lost 4, with 8 bases in between. This CDR3 is CASSVDNYEQYF. The CDR3 DNA reads as TGTGCCAGCAGTGTGGACAATTACGAGCAGTACTTC.

The CDR3 reads CASSSLTDRGYTLHF. The DNA of the CDR3 is TGTGCCAGCAGCTCACTAACGGACAGGGGGTATACCCTCCACTTT. The J gene is TRBJ1-6, the V gene TRBV5-6; TRBD1 aligns across 10 bases. Germline-derived CDR1 and CDR2 are SGHDT and YYEEEE. This CDR3 is 15 amino acids long. The V and J ends lost 3 bases and 14 bases, in that order; junction bases with no gene match: 11.

The chain uses TRBV10-3 and TRBJ2-2, with 9 bases matching TRBD1. From germline, CDR1 is ENHRY and CDR2 SYGVKD. The CDR3 length is 14 residues. V was clipped by 6 bases and J by 6 bases; unmatched bases: 5. This chain's CDR3 is CAIRRDREAGELFF. As DNA, the CDR3 is TGTGCCATCAGACGGGACAGGGAGGCCGGGGAGCTGTTTTTT.

The chain recombines TRBV6-5 with TRBJ1-1; no clear D. V gave up 10 bases and J gave up 5 bases, with 14 bases separating them. Germline V gene lookup returns CDR1 MNHEY and CDR2 SVGAGI. This CDR3 is built from 12 residues. In nucleotides, the CDR3 is TGTGCCACCCTGACTGGAGGAACTGAAGCTTTCTTT. This sequence encodes CATLTGGTEAFF.

For this clone: A read error may explain this, as a much larger clone is one base away. Distinct nucleotide sequences in the sample also encode this CDR3. This sequence joins TRBV2 and TRBJ2-3, with 11 bases identical to TRBD2. Germline V lookup: CDR1 SNHLY, CDR2 FYNNEI. The CDR3 is 15 amino acids. CDR3 sequence reads: CASSKGLAATDTQYF. In DNA, the CDR3 is TGCGCCAGCAGTAAGGGACTAGCGGCGACAGATACGCAGTATTTT.

This chain uses TRBV5-1 with TRBJ2-7; D is possibly TRBD1 (6 bases). The CDR3 consists of 13 residues. The germline CDR1 and CDR2 sequences are SGHRS and YFSETQ. Deletions cut 5 bases from V and 0 bases from J, with 9 bases between. In DNA, the CDR3 is TGCGCCAGCAGTAAGGGGGACTCCTACGAGCAGTACTTC. This sequence encodes CASSKGDSYEQYF.

Only a few counts were recorded for this clone. This chain links TRBV30 with TRBJ1-5; D might be TRBD1 (6 bases). This CDR3 has 15 amino acids. Germline V gives CDR1 GTSNPN, CDR2 SVGIG (reference sequence). Between the trimmed V and J ends, which lost 0 bases and 2 bases, there was a span of 11 bases. CDR3 nucleotide sequence: TGTGCCTGGAGTGTAGGGGGTTGGGGCAATCAGCCCCAGCATTTT. It codes for CAWSVGGWGNQPQHF.

The chain couples TRBV4-2 to TRBJ2-7, with D possibly being TRBD2 (5 bases). Trimming shortened V by 4 bases and J by 3 bases, and 10 bases separated the two germline ends. This CDR3 region has 13 residues. Germline CDR1 is LGHNA and CDR2 is YNFKEQ. In DNA, the CDR3 is TGTGCCAGCAGCCTCCTACTAGGCTACGAGCAGTACTTC. It codes for CASSLLLGYEQYF.